This T cell receptor beta chain stems from a study of chemoradiotherapy in HPV16-positive cancers. This CDR3 is 15 amino acids long. Assay: immunoSEQ multiplex PCR; the TCRdb copy retains only in-frame clones and omits some. In the table there are over 13,000 clones, over 70% of which are singletons. This sequence joins TRBV21-1 and TRBJ2-7; the table calls TRBD1, which could not be checked here. TRBV21-1 is given as a pseudogene. The source of this sequence is a human donor with HPV-associated anogenital cancer. Specimen collection occurred from a patient who underwent chemoradiotherapy. CDR3 sequence reads: CASSKGGQGAAEQYF. CDR3 DNA sequence: TGTGCCAGCAGCAAAGGGGGACAGGGGGCGGCCGAGCAGTACTTC.